Each of the 21 T cell receptor beta chains below was sequenced from the same sample in a study of T cell clonality in common variable immunodeficiency. Only in-frame clones appear in the TCRdb table, and some are missing; sequencing was by immunoSEQ multiplex PCR. There are some 52,000 clones in the sample, none observed a single time. The material sequenced was peripheral blood mononuclear cells. These receptors all stem from a person aged 18 to 75 in good health.

This clone has ten or more counts. The read comes to an end 3 residues before the CDR3 does, leaving the germline J gene to fill in the end. The chain has TRBV30 and TRBJ1-1; 7 bases agree with TRBD1. Germline CDR1 is GTSNPN and CDR2 is SVGIG (reference sequence). The CDR3 totals 14 residues. The DNA read from the CDR3 is TGTGCCTGGAGAGGCTTGCAGGGGGTCTACGAA. Translating gives CAWRGLQGVYE. The full-length CDR3 reads as CAWRGLQGVYEAFF.

This clone was seen at least ten times. The CDR3 extends 3 residues past the end of the read, so its final part is completed from the germline J gene. This chain uses TRBV5-6 with TRBJ1-3; weak D call: TRBD1 (5 bases). V was clipped by 3 bases and J by 2 bases, with 9 bases between them. Per germline, CDR1 SGHDT and CDR2 YYEEEE. The CDR3 totals 14 residues. The covered CDR3 bases are TGTGCCAGCAGCTACCCAGGGACTGGAAACACC. Translated: CASSYPGTGNT. The CDR3 as a whole reads CASSYPGTGNTIYF.

This clone was counted only a few times. The CDR3 goes on 3 residues after the read ends, and that part is filled in from the germline J gene. V gene TRBV19 combines with J gene TRBJ1-5, with D possibly matching TRBD1 (5 bases). This CDR3 has 13 residues. Germline V gives CDR1 LNHDA, CDR2 SQIVND (reference sequence). Trimming removed 5 bases at V and 6 bases at J, with 11 bases between. This CDR3 is CASSGRGGQPQHF. The CDR3 bases that were read are TGTGCCAGTAGTGGTAGGGGAGGTCAGCCC.

The table lists this clone with many counts. The read is 3 residues too short to cover the CDR3 end, so that end is filled in from the germline J gene. V gene TRBV29-1 combines with J gene TRBJ1-1; D is ambiguous. The CDR3 sequence is 13 residues long. V was shortened by 4 bases and J by 1 base, with 10 bases between the two germline ends. Germline-derived CDR1 and CDR2 are SQVTM and ANQGSEA. CDR3 region: CSVGNNKNTEAFF. CDR3 DNA (partial): TGCAGCGTTGGTAACAACAAGAACACTGAA.

This clone was seen repeatedly, ten times or more. The read finishes 3 residues shy of the CDR3 end, and the germline J gene is used to complete it. The V call is TRBV15, the J call TRBJ1-5, with TRBD1 matching 7 bases. V shed 0 bases and J 6 bases; nucleotides not matched to a gene: 5. Germline V CDR1 and CDR2: LNHNV, YYDKDF (reference sequence). The length of the CDR3 is 15 residues. CDR3 loop: CATSRDRGQGQPQHF. The CDR3 DNA, read in part, is TGTGCCACCAGCAGAGATAGGGGGCAGGGTCAGCCC.

This clone has at least ten counts. From the germline J gene comes the end of the CDR3, since the read stops 3 residues before it. This chain joins TRBV19 and TRBJ1-4; the match to TRBD1 covers 7 bases. This CDR3 is built from 15 residues. Per the germline V gene, CDR1 is LNHDA and CDR2 is SQIVND (reference sequence). After removal of 6 bases from V and 1 base from J, the junction contained 5 bases not matched to a gene. The DNA read from the CDR3 is TGTGCCAGTAGCCTACAGGGGCGAACTAATGAAAAA. The encoded protein is CASSLQGRTNEK. The entire CDR3 reads CASSLQGRTNEKLFF.

This clone was picked up many times. The read ends 3 residues shy of where the CDR3 ends; the end is completed using the germline J gene. The rearrangement links TRBV6-1 to TRBJ2-5; 11 positions match TRBD1. J was trimmed by 0 bases and V by 4 bases; bases with no gene match: 4. This CDR3 contains 16 residues. Germline CDR1 reads MNHNS; CDR2 reads SASEGT. CDR3 DNA (partial): TGTGCCAGCAGTGCCGGACAGGGGGCCAACCAAGAGACC. This codes for CASSAGQGANQET. The whole CDR3 sequence is CASSAGQGANQETQYF.

Many counts were recorded for this clone. The missing CDR3 end, 3 residues past where the read stops, is filled in from the germline J gene. The genes are TRBV7-3 and TRBJ2-7, with 11 nucleotides matching TRBD1. This CDR3 region has 16 residues. Looked up from germline, CDR1 is SGHTA and CDR2 is FQGTGA. V shed 2 bases, J shed 6 bases, and the junction held 9 bases outside the gene matches. The CDR3 loop reads CASSLVGTGGFGEQYF. CDR3 DNA (partial): TGTGCCAGCAGCTTAGTTGGGACAGGGGGTTTCGGCGAG.

As concerns this clone: The CDR3 end falls 3 residues outside the read, so it is completed with the germline J gene. The chain is built from TRBV5-1 and TRBJ2-1, with TRBD2 matching 11 bases. CDR3 length: 20 amino acids. V shed 2 bases and J 0 bases; nucleotides not matched to a gene: 13. CDR1 SGHRS and CDR2 YFSETQ come from the germline V gene. CDR3 sequence: CASSFPRPGTSGYSYNEQFF. The sequenced CDR3 bases are TGCGCCAGCAGCTTCCCCAGACCCGGGACTAGCGGATACTCCTACAATGAG.

This clone was counted many times. The read falls 3 residues short of the CDR3 end, and the missing part is taken from the germline J gene. The chain employs TRBV7-3 and TRBJ2-7, with 7 positions matching TRBD1. The CDR3 is made up of 15 amino acids. The V and J ends lost 2 bases and 2 bases, in that order; junction bases with no gene match: 6. Germline CDR1 is SGHTA and CDR2 is FQGTGA. The CDR3 reads CASSLVPGGPYEQYF. The part of the CDR3 DNA that was read is TGTGCCAGCAGCTTAGTCCCAGGGGGTCCCTACGAG.

This clone was seen a few times. The CDR3 is cut off 3 residues early in the read; its end comes from the germline J gene. The V call is TRBV19, the J call TRBJ1-1; D may be TRBD1 (6 bases). V gave up 7 bases and J gave up 0 bases, with 12 bases separating them. Germline V gene sequence: CDR1 LNHDA, CDR2 SQIVND (reference sequence). This CDR3 is built from 14 residues. The CDR3 protein is CASTQGTVNTEAFF. The CDR3 bases that were read are TGTGCCAGTACCCAGGGGACGGTGAACACTGAA. The full variable domain, its missing parts supplied by reference TRBV19 and TRBJ1-1, is DGGITQSPKYLFRKEGQNVTLSCEQNLNHDAMYWYRQDPGQGLRLIYYSQIVNDFQKGDIAEGYSVSREKKESFPLTVTSAQKNPTAFYLCASTQGTVNTEAFFGQGTRLTVV.

At least ten counts were recorded for this clone. The missing CDR3 end, 3 residues past where the read stops, is filled in from the germline J gene. The chain employs TRBV10-1 and TRBJ2-1; D may be TRBD2 (6 bases). The CDR3 is made up of 17 amino acids. V was clipped by 3 bases and J by 0 bases, with 15 bases between them. Germline CDR1 and CDR2: WNHNN and SYGVQD (reference sequence). Partial CDR3 DNA: TGCGCCAGCAGTGATCAGGACGGGGGAAGCTCCTACAATGAG. Amino acid sequence: CASSDQDGGSSYNE. Given in full, the CDR3 is CASSDQDGGSSYNEQFF.

The CDR3 here is CSAGGTDRSYEQYF. The CDR3 DNA, read in part, is TGCAGCGCCGGAGGGACAGACAGGAGCTACGAG. The chain recombines TRBV29-1 with TRBJ2-7; perhaps TRBD1 as D (7 bases). The read ends 3 residues early relative to the CDR3; the germline J gene fills the gap. This CDR3 spans 14 amino acids. V was clipped by 7 bases and J by 3 bases, with 19 bases between them. Germline V gene sequence: CDR1 SQVTM, CDR2 ANQGSEA.

This clone was seen ten or more times. Partial CDR3 DNA: TGTGCCAGCAGCTTGGAAGTGGGCGCAGATACG. Translating it yields CASSLEVGADT. The whole CDR3 protein reads CASSLEVGADTQYF. The genes are TRBV7-3 and TRBJ2-3; D ambiguous. The DNA ends 3 residues before the CDR3 does, and the rest of the CDR3 is filled in from the germline J gene. V lost 3 bases, J lost 4 bases, and 11 bases lay in between. Germline CDR1 SGHTA, CDR2 FQGTGA. There are 14 residues in the CDR3.

This clone has a count of ten or more. The missing CDR3 end, 3 residues past where the read stops, is filled in from the germline J gene. The V and J genes are TRBV5-6 and TRBJ2-1, with 13 nucleotides matching TRBD2. Germline values: CDR1 SGHDT, CDR2 YYEEEE. J gave up 7 bases and V 4 bases, and 5 bases lay outside the gene matches. The CDR3 contains 15 residues. CDR3 DNA, as far as it was read: TGTGCCAGCAGCCGTAGGACTAGCGGGGGTAATGAG. Amino acids: CASSRRTSGGNE. The whole CDR3 is CASSRRTSGGNEQFF.

Many counts were recorded for this clone. Read coverage stops 3 residues before the CDR3 terminus; the germline J gene supplies the remainder. The chain recombines TRBV10-3 with TRBJ1-1; D might be TRBD1 (6 bases). The CDR3 consists of 16 residues. Germline CDR1 reads ENHRY; CDR2 reads SYGVKD. Trimming took off 2 bases at V and 1 base at J, with 14 bases between the two ends. The covered CDR3 bases are TGTGCCATCAGTGAGGAGTATTTAGGGGGGAACACTGAA. It encodes CAISEEYLGGNTE. The complete CDR3 sequence is CAISEEYLGGNTEAFF.

This clone was recorded many times. The observed sequence ends 3 residues before the CDR3 terminus, with the missing tail filled in from the germline J gene. The V call is TRBV19, the J call TRBJ2-5; perhaps TRBD1 as D (5 bases). This CDR3 comprises 13 residues. With 3 bases removed from V and 5 bases from J, the gap between germline ends came to 10 bases. Germline V CDR1 and CDR2: LNHDA, SQIVND (reference sequence). CDR3 bases read: TGTGCCAGTAGTATTAGGGGCCTCGAGACC. Its protein is CASSIRGLET. The complete CDR3 sequence is CASSIRGLETQYF.

This clone was observed many times. The junction departs from germline at one end; a sequencing error may be responsible. Coverage ceases 3 residues before the CDR3 finishes, and the germline J gene fills in the end. The V and J genes are TRBV7-7 and TRBJ2-1, with D perhaps TRBD1 (5 bases). Germline CDR1 and CDR2: SSHAT and FNYEAQ (reference sequence). The CDR3 extends over 13 amino acids. The CDR3 spells CASSLDSYNEQFF. The CDR3 DNA, read in part, is TGTGCTAGCAGCCTAGACAGTTACAATGAG.

Many counts were recorded for this clone. The DNA ends 3 residues before the CDR3 does, and the rest of the CDR3 is filled in from the germline J gene. The chain is built from TRBV30 and TRBJ1-4; D gene uncertain. The CDR3 has 13 amino acids. V was cut by 7 bases and J by 5 bases, with 14 bases left in between. Germline CDR1 GTSNPN, CDR2 SVGIG (reference sequence). The chain's CDR3 is CALLDMPNEKLFF. CDR3 DNA (partial): TGTGCCTTACTCGACATGCCGAATGAAAAA.

This clone appeared many times. The read is 3 residues too short to cover the CDR3 end, so that end is filled in from the germline J gene. This chain uses TRBV5-4 with TRBJ1-2; 10 bases are shared with TRBD1. Looked up from germline, CDR1 is SGHNT and CDR2 is YYREEE (reference sequence). The CDR3 covers 16 residues. With 4 bases clipped from V and 4 bases from J, the junction kept 10 bases outside the gene matches. CDR3 DNA, as far as it was read: TGTGCCAGCAGCGCTGTCCCGGGACAGGGGAGCTATGGC. Residues: CASSAVPGQGSYG. The CDR3 in full is CASSAVPGQGSYGYTF.

This clone was found a few times. The read ends 3 residues shy of where the CDR3 ends; the end is completed using the germline J gene. The V and J genes are TRBV7-9 and TRBJ2-2, with 9 bases aligning to TRBD1. This CDR3 region has 15 residues. Germline values: CDR1 SEHNR, CDR2 FQNEAQ (reference sequence). The CDR3 loop is CASSTTGTGSEKLFF. The covered CDR3 bases are TGTGCCAGCAGTACCACCGGGACAGGGTCTGAAAAG.